A single sample gave rise to the 25 T cell receptor beta chains below, sequenced in a study of control samples from healthy donors and cancer patients. Some clones are missing from TCRdb's copy, which holds only in-frame ones; the method was immunoSEQ multiplex PCR. Of 75,000 to 95,000 clones listed, 85% to 90% are singletons. The sample taken for sequencing was PBMCs. These receptors originate from a woman aged 50 to 65 with colorectal cancer.

The CDR3 sequence: CASSQKGGQGLGYGYTF. Here the CDR3 DNA reads TGTGCCAGCAGCCAAAAGGGGGGACAGGGCCTTGGCTATGGCTACACCTTC. The rearrangement uses TRBV14 and TRBJ1-2, with 9 bases that match TRBD1. This CDR3 has 17 residues. With V trimmed by 2 bases and J by 4 bases, 11 bases remained unmatched. In germline, CDR1 is SGHDN, CDR2 FVKESK.

The V and J genes are TRBV15 and TRBJ1-5; D is unclear. The CDR3 is 12 residues long. V dropped 0 bases and J dropped 10 bases, with 7 bases sitting between them. Germline V lookup: CDR1 LNHNV, CDR2 YYDKDF (reference sequence). CDR3 DNA sequence: TGTGCCACCAGCAGAGATAATGCACCCCAGCATTTT. This gives the protein CATSRDNAPQHF.

This clone was detected only once. The CDR3 bases are TGTGCCACCAGTGCTGCTGGGGAGCTGTTTTTT. This sequence encodes CATSAAGELFF. V is TRBV24-1 and J is TRBJ2-2, with D hard to call. The CDR3 runs to 11 residues. Germline V gene lookup returns CDR1 KGHDR and CDR2 SFDVKD. Deletions cut 5 bases from V and 8 bases from J, with 5 bases between.

The chain employs TRBV9 and TRBJ1-3; 7 bases map to TRBD1. Germline CDR1 SGDLS, CDR2 YYNGEE. V was clipped by 3 bases and J by 0 bases; unmatched bases: 3. The CDR3 spans 15 residues. The CDR3 bases are TGTGCCAGCAGCGCCAGGGGGAACTCTGGAAACACCATATATTTT. Translating gives CASSARGNSGNTIYF.

The chain is built from TRBV7-9 and TRBJ2-1; 11 bases fit TRBD2. Germline lookup yields CDR1 SEHNR and CDR2 FQNEAQ (reference sequence). This CDR3 is built from 16 residues. The V and J ends lost 5 bases and 6 bases, in that order; junction bases with no gene match: 9. The CDR3 is CASSPTLAGEGNEQFF. The CDR3 DNA sequence: TGTGCCAGCAGCCCGACACTAGCGGGGGAAGGCAATGAGCAGTTCTTC.

The rearrangement uses TRBV3-1 (or the pseudogene TRBV3-2) and TRBJ1-6; 7 bases are shared with TRBD1. The CDR3 loop spans 14 amino acids. Germline values: CDR1 LGHDT, CDR2 YNNKEL (reference sequence). J was trimmed by 6 bases and V by 6 bases; bases with no gene match: 5. CDR3 coding DNA: TGTGCCAGCAGGATGGGACAGTTTAATTCACCCCTCCACTTT. It encodes CASRMGQFNSPLHF.

This chain uses TRBV2 with TRBJ1-1; tentative D call: TRBD1 (5 bases). The CDR3 contains 14 residues. V dropped 4 bases and J dropped 5 bases, with 14 bases sitting between them. The germline V gene encodes CDR1 SNHLY and CDR2 FYNNEI. As DNA, the CDR3 is TGTGCCAGCAGTGTGAGGGGAGGAGGGACTGAAGCTTTCTTT. It codes for CASSVRGGGTEAFF.

The J gene is TRBJ1-5, the V gene TRBV6-2 or TRBV6-3; 9 bases line up with TRBD1. With V trimmed by 5 bases and J by 7 bases, 6 bases remained unmatched. This CDR3 is 14 amino acids long. The V gene's germline CDR1 is MNHEY and CDR2 SVGEGT. Here the CDR3 DNA reads TGTGCCAGCAGTCCGGGACAGGGATGGCAGCCCCAGCATTTT. This codes for CASSPGQGWQPQHF.

The chain recombines TRBV28 with TRBJ2-3; D possibly corresponds to TRBD1 (5 bases). V gave up 5 bases and J gave up 0 bases, with 12 bases separating them. CDR3 size: 15 residues. The germline V gene has CDR1 MDHEN and CDR2 SYDVKM. The CDR3 region is CASSHRTASTDTQYF. The DNA of the CDR3 is TGTGCCAGCAGTCACAGGACCGCGAGCACAGATACGCAGTATTTT. Full variable domain (missing parts from reference TRBV28 and TRBJ2-3): DVKVTQSSRYLVKRTGEKVFLECVQDMDHENMFWYRQDPGLGLRLIYFSYDVKMKEKGDIPEGYSVSREKKERFSLILESASTNQTSMYLCASSHRTASTDTQYFGPGTRLTVL.

V gene TRBV3-1 (or the pseudogene TRBV3-2) combines with J gene TRBJ1-4; D is uncertain. This CDR3 comprises 11 residues. The germline V and J ends were trimmed by 1 base and 13 bases, with 7 bases remaining between them. Germline CDR1 LGHDT, CDR2 YNNKEL (reference sequence). The CDR3 DNA reads as TGTGCCAGCAGCCAAGGGGCTCCACTGTTTTTT. Protein: CASSQGAPLFF.

The chain employs TRBV5-1 and TRBJ2-2, with no clear D. The V gene's germline CDR1 is SGHRS and CDR2 YFSETQ. The CDR3 is 11 residues long. Trimming took off 4 bases at V and 2 bases at J, with 0 bases between the two ends. The DNA of the CDR3 is TGCGCCAGCAGCAACACCGGGGAGCTGTTTTTT. Translating gives CASSNTGELFF.

This rearrangement joins TRBV19 to TRBJ1-1; D call uncertain. Trimming took 5 bases from V and 8 from J, leaving 21 bases between them. The CDR3 is 15 residues long. CDR1 is LNHDA and CDR2 is SQIVND in the germline V gene (reference sequence). The CDR3 protein is CASSVGRLISTEAFF. The DNA for the CDR3 is TGTGCCAGTAGTGTCGGACGGCTAATTTCTACGGAAGCTTTCTTT.

This clone was counted between two and nine times. The V gene is TRBV28, the J gene TRBJ1-6; D is unclear. Per germline, CDR1 MDHEN and CDR2 SYDVKM. The V gene lost 5 bases and the J gene lost 14 bases, with 10 bases spanning the gap. CDR3 size: 11 residues. CDR3 DNA: TGTGCCAGCAGTCCCGGGTTGGCCCTCCACTTT. Its protein is CASSPGLALHF.

The V call is TRBV6-5, the J call TRBJ1-1, with TRBD1 as a possible D gene (6 bases). The CDR3 sequence is 14 residues long. CDR1 and CDR2 (germline): MNHEY, SVGAGI. V lost 2 bases, J lost 1 base, and 8 bases lay in between. CDR3: CASSYKGGNTEAFF. The CDR3 nucleotides read TGTGCCAGCAGTTACAAGGGGGGGAACACTGAAGCTTTCTTT.

The gene calls are TRBV27 and TRBJ1-1, with 7 bases matching TRBD1. V dropped 3 bases and J dropped 5; count of bases not matched to a gene: 12. The CDR3 sequence is 16 residues long. Germline V gene sequence: CDR1 MNHEY, CDR2 SMNVEV (reference sequence). Here the CDR3 reads CASSFQGDVGGTEAFF. CDR3 sequence (DNA): TGTGCCAGCAGTTTCCAGGGGGATGTCGGTGGGACTGAAGCTTTCTTT.

V gene TRBV7-8 combines with J gene TRBJ2-2, with no clear D. The CDR3 contains 12 residues. Per germline, CDR1 SGHVS and CDR2 FQNEAQ. The ends were cut back, 5 bases at V and 8 bases at J, with 9 bases in the middle. The chain's CDR3 is CASSPDRGELFF. CDR3 bases: TGTGCCAGCAGCCCCGATCGTGGGGAGCTGTTTTTT.

The chain employs TRBV4-3 and TRBJ2-2, with no clear D. Trimming took off 0 bases at V and 5 bases at J, with 10 bases between the two ends. Per germline, CDR1 LGHNA and CDR2 YSLEER. This CDR3 is 15 amino acids long. This CDR3 reads CASSQDGLETGELFF. In DNA form, the CDR3 reads TGCGCCAGCAGCCAAGATGGGTTGGAGACCGGGGAGCTGTTTTTT.

The chain employs TRBV11-2 and TRBJ2-2, with TRBD1 matching over 9 bases. CDR1 is SGHAT and CDR2 is FQNNGV in the germline V gene. V trimming: 1 base; J trimming: 5 bases; junction bases outside the gene matches: 2. The CDR3 sequence is 15 residues long. CDR3 loop: CASSLGQGDTGELFF. As DNA, the CDR3 is TGTGCCAGCAGCTTAGGACAGGGGGATACCGGGGAGCTGTTTTTT.

This chain links TRBV7-2 with TRBJ2-2, with 11 nucleotides matching TRBD2. Germline V gives CDR1 SGHTA, CDR2 FQGNSA. V lost 7 bases and J lost 2; bases outside the gene matches: 6. CDR3 size: 16 residues. In DNA, the CDR3 is TGTGCCAGCAACCTCCTAGCGGGGGGAAACACCGGGGAGCTGTTTTTT. Protein sequence: CASNLLAGGNTGELFF. The complete variable domain, with remaining parts taken from reference TRBV7-2 and TRBJ2-2, reads GAGVSQSPSNKVTEKGKDVELRCDPISGHTALYWYRQSLGQGLEFLIYFQGNSAPDKSGLPSDRFSAERTGGSVSTLTIQRTQQEDSAVYLCASNLLAGGNTGELFFGEGSRLTVL.

The chain joins TRBV7-3 to TRBJ2-1; D uncertain. Germline V gene sequence: CDR1 SGHTA, CDR2 FQGTGA. The CDR3 extends over 17 amino acids. The germline V and J ends were trimmed by 1 base and 0 bases, with 13 bases remaining between them. The CDR3 reads CASSLSLGPFSYNEQFF. CDR3 DNA: TGTGCCAGCAGCTTAAGTCTGGGTCCCTTCTCCTACAATGAGCAGTTCTTC.

The chain is built from TRBV2 and TRBJ1-5, with D unresolved. V was cut by 7 bases and J by 2 bases, with 12 bases left in between. This CDR3 comprises 14 residues. Germline V gene sequence: CDR1 SNHLY, CDR2 FYNNEI. CDR3 sequence: CASNSGKGNQPQHF. CDR3 in DNA: TGTGCCAGCAACTCGGGAAAGGGCAATCAGCCCCAGCATTTT.

Here the CDR3 reads CASSLKSRGHTGELFF. CDR3 DNA: TGTGCCAGCAGCCTTAAATCCAGGGGGCACACCGGGGAGCTGTTTTTT. The chain combines TRBV3-1 (or the pseudogene TRBV3-2) with TRBJ2-2, with 8 bases lining up with TRBD1. Germline V gene lookup returns CDR1 LGHDT and CDR2 YNNKEL (reference sequence). Germline trimming cut 4 bases from V and 3 bases from J; bases unmatched to any gene: 7. The CDR3 is 16 residues long.

The gene calls are TRBV4-1 and TRBJ2-1, with D perhaps matching TRBD2 (7 bases). CDR3 length equals 18 residues. From germline, CDR1 is MGHRA and CDR2 YSYEKL. The V end was cut by 0 bases, the J end by 6 bases, with 21 bases between. Here the CDR3 DNA reads TGCGCCAGCAGCCAAGATCGGGACTCGGCGGGGGCCCCCAATGAGCAGTTCTTC. This sequence encodes CASSQDRDSAGAPNEQFF.

This sequence joins TRBV5-6 and TRBJ1-6; unclear D gene. The V end was cut by 4 bases, the J end by 14 bases, with 16 bases between. CDR3 length: 13 amino acids. CDR1 is SGHDT and CDR2 is YYEEEE in the germline V gene. CDR3: CASSLSSEVTLHF. The CDR3 DNA reads TGTGCCAGCAGCCTCTCGTCAGAGGTAACCCTCCACTTT.

V and J are TRBV7-2 and TRBJ1-1; 7 bases are shared with TRBD1. From germline, CDR1 is SGHTA and CDR2 FQGNSA. The trim removed 1 base at V and 5 bases at J, leaving 7 bases unmatched. CDR3 length: 15 residues. CDR3 amino acids: CASSLDGTAGTEAFF. The CDR3 DNA reads TGTGCCAGCAGCTTAGACGGGACAGCCGGAACTGAAGCTTTCTTT.